A single sample is the source of the 15 T cell receptor beta chains below, sequenced in a study of response to subunit inactivated influenza vaccine. TCRdb independently ran MiXCR on the RT-PCR reads; one entry per CDR3 protein. The data show more than 600,000 distinct CDR3 sequences, with less than 20% seen just once and under 13% held by the top ten. Sequencing was performed on PBMCs from blood, taken 5 days after vaccination. The receptors were gathered from a man over 45 who received an inactivated influenza vaccine.

V usage is TRBV4-3 and J usage is TRBJ2-1; 7 nucleotides agree with TRBD2. CDR1 is LGHNA, CDR2 YSLEER, per germline. Germline trimming cut 2 bases from V and 6 bases from J; bases unmatched to any gene: 10. The CDR3 runs to 16 residues. Here the CDR3 reads CASSQKGTIGGNEQFF. CDR3 nucleotides: TGCGCCAGCAGCCAAAAAGGGACTATAGGTGGCAATGAGCAGTTCTTC.

This chain links TRBV6-1 with TRBJ2-1; the match to TRBD2 covers 11 bases. CDR3 length: 17 residues. Per the germline V gene, CDR1 is MNHNS and CDR2 is SASEGT. J lost 3 bases, V lost 6 bases, and 10 bases had no gene match. DNA for the CDR3: TGTGCCAGCAGAGTACTAGCGGGGGCACTAAACTACAATGAGCAGTTCTTC. Protein: CASRVLAGALNYNEQFF.

This clonotype came up a few times. V is TRBV25-1 and J is TRBJ1-1; D is unresolved. The CDR3 contains 14 residues. Per germline, CDR1 MGHDK and CDR2 SYGVNS. The ends were cut back, 6 bases at V and 1 base at J, with 12 bases in the middle. DNA for the CDR3: TGTGCCAGCAGGCGGAGTCGGGGGAACACTGAAGCTTTCTTT. Encoded protein: CASRRSRGNTEAFF.

The chain links TRBV20-1 to TRBJ1-5; 7 nucleotides line up with TRBD1. Unmatched junction bases numbered 4, after V lost 4 bases and J lost 4 bases. The CDR3 spans 13 residues. CDR1 is DFQATT and CDR2 is SNEGSKA in the germline V gene (reference sequence). CDR3 amino acids: CSAIPGGNQPQHF. Written as DNA, the CDR3 is TGCAGTGCTATCCCAGGGGGGAATCAGCCCCAGCATTTT.

The sample holds a few counts of this clonotype. The chain links TRBV20-1 to TRBJ2-7; D perhaps matches TRBD1 (6 bases). The germline gives CDR1 DFQATT, CDR2 SNEGSKA (reference sequence). CDR3 length equals 14 residues. Trimming shortened V by 4 bases and J by 0 bases, and 13 bases separated the two germline ends. This CDR3 is CSATNRGGSYEQYF. Here the CDR3 DNA reads TGCAGTGCTACCAACCGAGGGGGCTCCTACGAGCAGTACTTC.

This clonotype was observed a few times. V is TRBV20-1 and J is TRBJ2-2; 11 bases are a match to TRBD1. The CDR3 length is 15 residues. The ends lost 6 bases at V and 6 bases at J; junction bases unmatched: 9. Germline V gene sequence: CDR1 DFQATT, CDR2 SNEGSKA (reference sequence). CDR3 in amino acids: CSALTGQGASGELFF. CDR3 sequence (DNA): TGCAGTGCACTCACCGGACAGGGGGCTTCCGGGGAGCTGTTTTTT.

This clonotype came up a few times. The chain links TRBV5-1 to TRBJ2-7; D may be TRBD1 (5 bases). Germline V CDR1 and CDR2: SGHRS, YFSETQ. Trimming shortened V by 0 bases and J by 0 bases, and 13 bases separated the two germline ends. The CDR3 contains 16 residues. For the CDR3, the DNA is TGCGCCAGCAGCTTGGAAAGGCAGGGCCTCTCCTACGAGCAGTACTTC. Translated: CASSLERQGLSYEQYF.

This chain links TRBV7-2 with TRBJ2-3, with D possibly being TRBD2 (5 bases). This CDR3 contains 15 residues. Trimming cost V 5 bases and J 0 bases, with 12 bases left between them. Germline assignment: CDR1 SGHTA and CDR2 FQGNSA. As DNA, the CDR3 is TGTGCCAGCAGCCGGATAGCGTATAGCACAGATACGCAGTATTTT. Its protein is CASSRIAYSTDTQYF.

Comments on this clonotype: The junction shows a germline mismatch at one end, possibly a read error. The chain carries TRBV2 and TRBJ2-3; TRBD2 is a possible D gene (6 bases). Germline loops: CDR1 SNHLY, CDR2 FYNNEI. This CDR3 contains 14 residues. The CDR3: CASSEGTLTDTQYF. The CDR3 DNA follows: TGTGCCAGCAGCGAAGGGACTCTCACAGATACGCAGTATTTT.

The chain uses TRBV20-1 and TRBJ2-1; D call uncertain. With 1 base removed from V and 7 bases from J, the gap between germline ends came to 14 bases. This CDR3 spans 14 amino acids. The germline CDR1 and CDR2 sequences are DFQATT and SNEGSKA (reference sequence). In DNA form, the CDR3 reads TGCAGTGCTAGAGGCCGGACGAGAGCGAATGAGCAGTTCTTC. Its translation is CSARGRTRANEQFF.

This chain joins TRBV12-3 or TRBV12-4 and TRBJ2-5; 10 nucleotides align to TRBD2. CDR3 length: 16 amino acids. V lost 6 bases, J lost 5 bases, and 12 bases stayed unmatched. The CDR3 DNA reads TGTGCCAGCAGCCTTCTGGGGACTAGCGCTCGGGAGACCCAGTACTTC. As protein: CASSLLGTSARETQYF.

The V and J genes are TRBV18 and TRBJ1-1; D gene ambiguous. The CDR3 covers 12 residues. In germline, CDR1 is KGHSH, CDR2 LQKENI. V was clipped by 6 bases and J by 8 bases, with 13 bases between them. CDR3 nucleotide sequence: TGTGCCAGCTCCCCTGGCCCGGTGGAAGCTTTCTTT. This translates into CASSPGPVEAFF.

CDR3 sequence reads: CASSRRGQGSLEQYF. The DNA of the CDR3 is TGTGCCAGCAGCCGCCGAGGACAGGGTTCTCTCGAGCAGTACTTC. The chain couples TRBV7-2 to TRBJ2-7, with TRBD1 matching 8 bases. Germline V lookup: CDR1 SGHTA, CDR2 FQGNSA. CDR3 size: 15 residues. With 5 bases clipped from V and 6 bases from J, the junction kept 12 bases outside the gene matches.

This clonotype has just a few counts. The chain is built from TRBV2 and TRBJ2-3; D unresolved. This CDR3 comprises 13 residues. CDR1 and CDR2 (germline): SNHLY, FYNNEI. V dropped 3 bases and J dropped 2 bases, with 6 bases sitting between them. The CDR3 sequence: CASSDLFTDTQYF. The CDR3 DNA reads TGTGCCAGCAGTGATCTATTCACAGATACGCAGTATTTT. Together with reference TRBV2 and TRBJ2-3, the CDR3 gives the full variable domain: EPEVTQTPSHQVTQMGQEVILRCVPISNHLYFYWYRQILGQKVEFLVSFYNNEISEKSEIFDDQFSVERPDGSNFTLKIRSTKLEDSAMYFCASSDLFTDTQYFGPGTRLTVL.

The V gene is TRBV5-1, the J gene TRBJ1-2; 7 bases align to TRBD1. The CDR3 runs 16 residues. V shed 0 bases, J shed 0 bases, and the junction held 5 bases outside the gene matches. The germline CDR1 and CDR2 sequences are SGHRS and YFSETQ. CDR3 in DNA: TGCGCCAGCAGCTTGGAGACAGGGACAGCTAACTATGGCTACACCTTC. This encodes CASSLETGTANYGYTF.